This TCR beta chain originates from a study of blood T cell repertoires in COVID-19. Study as a whole: Researchers got acute and convalescent COVID-19 samples from the United States, Italy and Spain. T cells, B-cell-depleted T cells, or PBMCs provided the cDNA or gDNA that served as material.

Per the original methods: Estimates of nucleated cell counts were drawn from the amplification of reference gene primers. This table comes from immunoSEQ multiplex PCR, and its TCRdb copy is limited to in-frame clones, with some not included. Clonal size and the V and J genes are those of that table, whereas D and trimming came from the DNA. The sample records over 200,000 clones, around 80% being singletons. The CDR3 covers 15 residues. Germline lookup yields CDR1 GTSNPN and CDR2 SVGIG (reference sequence). V gave up 4 bases and J gave up 0 bases, with 13 bases separating them. This chain joins TRBV30 and TRBJ2-1; the D gene is possibly TRBD2 (5 bases). This clonotype originated in a man in his forties who had recovered from COVID-19. The sequencing sample was made of peripheral blood. CDR3 sequence (DNA): TGTGCCTGGACCAAGGGAGTTGTCTCCTACAATGAGCAGTTCTTC. This translates into CAWTKGVVSYNEQFF.